This TCR beta chain was retrieved from a study of early T cells in non-severe SARS-CoV-2 infection. Study background: The study sequenced bulk RNA from unsorted whole blood, with chains unpaired.

The TCR library protocol attached unique molecular identifiers to the individual cDNA molecules. TCRdb reanalysed the 5' RACE reads using MiXCR and keeps one entry per CDR3 protein. Among tens of thousands of distinct CDR3 sequences listed, just under 4.5% were seen once. Overall study findings and caveats: Matching with VDJdb favored anti-spike CD8 responses (missing private and CD4 specificities).

This clonotype was found many times. What it binds is not known. V was pared by 4 bases and J by 5 bases, with 20 bases between. CDR3 length: 16 residues. The germline V gene has CDR1 MDHEN and CDR2 SYDVKM. This sequence joins TRBV28 and TRBJ1-2; TRBD1 might be the D (5 bases). Sequenced input: whole blood. This TCR derives from an adult who was a healthcare worker with PCR-confirmed SARS-CoV-2 infection or an uninfected control (not recorded which). The CDR3 region has the DNA TGTGCCAGCAGTTGGCGAGGCGCAGGGAAGGGGTATGGCTACACCTTC. As protein: CASSWRGAGKGYGYTF.